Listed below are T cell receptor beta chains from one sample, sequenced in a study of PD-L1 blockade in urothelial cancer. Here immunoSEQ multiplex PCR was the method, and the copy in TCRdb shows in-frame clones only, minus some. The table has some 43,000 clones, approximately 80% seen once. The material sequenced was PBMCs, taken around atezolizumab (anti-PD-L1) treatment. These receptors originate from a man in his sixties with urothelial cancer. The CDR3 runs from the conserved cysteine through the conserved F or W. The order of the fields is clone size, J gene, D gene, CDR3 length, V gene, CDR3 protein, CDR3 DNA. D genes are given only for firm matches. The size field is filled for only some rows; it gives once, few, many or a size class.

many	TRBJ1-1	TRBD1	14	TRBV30	CAWDRGSGNTEAFF	TGTGCCTGGGACAGGGGATCTGGGAACACTGAAGCTTTCTTT
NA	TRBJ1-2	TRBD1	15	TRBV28	CASRSPGTDVFGYTF	TGTGCCAGCCGATCGCCCGGGACAGACGTATTTGGCTACACCTTC
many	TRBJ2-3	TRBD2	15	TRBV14	CASSRQLAATDTQYF	TGTGCCAGCAGCCGACAACTAGCGGCCACAGATACGCAGTATTTT
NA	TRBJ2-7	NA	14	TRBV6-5	CASSTGGAAYEQYF	TGTGCCAGCAGTACAGGAGGGGCCGCTTACGAGCAGTACTTC
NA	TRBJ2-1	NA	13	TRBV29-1	CSVEQVMDNEQFF	TGCAGCGTTGAGCAGGTGATGGACAATGAGCAGTTCTTC
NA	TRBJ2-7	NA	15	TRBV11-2	CASSLTIQGPYEQYF	TGTGCCAGCAGCTTAACCATCCAGGGGCCCTACGAGCAGTACTTC
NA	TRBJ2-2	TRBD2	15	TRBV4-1	CASSQEGGATGELFF	TGCGCCAGCAGCCAAGAGGGAGGGGCCACCGGGGAGCTGTTTTTT
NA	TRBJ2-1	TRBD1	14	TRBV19	CASSIPGTDNEQFF	TGTGCCAGTAGTATACCTGGGACAGACAATGAGCAGTTCTTC
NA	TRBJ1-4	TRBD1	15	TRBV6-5	CASRADRAANEKLFF	TGTGCCAGTCGCGCGGACAGGGCCGCTAATGAAAAACTGTTTTTT
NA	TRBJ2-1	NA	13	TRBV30	CAWSPLGYNEQFF	TGTGCCTGGAGTCCCCTCGGGTACAATGAGCAGTTCTTC
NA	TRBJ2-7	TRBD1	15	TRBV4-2	CASSQDPQGAGEQYF	TGTGCCAGCAGCCAAGATCCCCAGGGGGCGGGAGAGCAGTACTTC
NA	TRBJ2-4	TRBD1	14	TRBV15	CATSRGTGSNIQYF	TGTGCCACCAGCAGAGGGACAGGGTCGAACATTCAGTACTTC
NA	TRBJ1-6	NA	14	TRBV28	CASRSPEGDSPLHF	TGTGCCAGCAGGTCGCCCGAAGGGGATTCACCCCTCCACTTT
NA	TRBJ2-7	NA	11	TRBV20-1	CSAVGASEQYF	TGCAGTGCAGTAGGAGCAAGCGAGCAGTACTTC
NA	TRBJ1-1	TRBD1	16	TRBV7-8	CASSPRTGDRNTEAFF	TGTGCCAGCAGCCCCCGGACAGGGGATCGGAACACTGAAGCTTTCTTT
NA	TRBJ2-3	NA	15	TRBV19	CASSFFNSGSDTQYF	TGTGCCAGTAGTTTTTTCAACTCGGGGTCAGATACGCAGTATTTT
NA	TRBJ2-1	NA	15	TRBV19	CASSIKRPGVNEQFF	TGTGCCAGTAGTATAAAGCGACCGGGGGTCAATGAGCAGTTCTTC
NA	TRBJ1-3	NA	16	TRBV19	CASSTRGQSSGNTIYF	TGTGCCAGTAGTACAAGAGGACAGAGCTCTGGAAACACCATATATTTT
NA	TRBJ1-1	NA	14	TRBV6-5	CASSPGVVAGEAFF	TGTGCCAGCAGTCCAGGGGTAGTCGCAGGTGAAGCTTTCTTT
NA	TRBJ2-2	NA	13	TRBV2	CASREGGTGELFF	TGTGCCAGCAGAGAAGGAGGCACCGGGGAGCTGTTTTTT
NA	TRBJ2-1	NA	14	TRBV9	CASSVEQGYNEQFF	TGTGCCAGCAGCGTAGAGCAGGGTTACAATGAGCAGTTCTTC
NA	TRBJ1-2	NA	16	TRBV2	CASSEARGATVYGYTF	TGTGCCAGCAGTGAAGCGCGGGGGGCTACCGTTTATGGCTACACCTTC
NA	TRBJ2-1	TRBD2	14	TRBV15	CATHPSGGPNEQFF	TGTGCCACGCACCCTAGCGGGGGCCCAAATGAGCAGTTCTTC
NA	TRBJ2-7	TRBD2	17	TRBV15	CATSRDRLAGGEHEQYF	TGTGCCACCAGCAGAGATCGACTAGCGGGGGGGGAGCACGAGCAGTACTTC
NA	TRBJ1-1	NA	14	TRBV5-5	CASSFPTMNTEAFF	TGTGCCAGCAGCTTCCCAACTATGAACACTGAAGCTTTCTTT
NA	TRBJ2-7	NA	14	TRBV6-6	CASSFMEQPYEQYF	TGTGCCAGCAGTTTCATGGAACAGCCCTACGAGCAGTACTTC
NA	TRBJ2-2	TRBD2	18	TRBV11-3	CASSSPNLAEVNTGELFF	TGTGCCAGCAGCTCCCCCAACCTAGCGGAGGTTAACACCGGGGAGCTGTTTTTT
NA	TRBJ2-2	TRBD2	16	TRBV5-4	CASGPGLAGPEGELFF	TGTGCCAGCGGCCCGGGACTAGCGGGACCCGAGGGGGAGCTGTTTTTT
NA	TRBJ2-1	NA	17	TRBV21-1	CASSQKENGSSYNEQFF	TGTGCCAGCAGCCAAAAAGAGAACGGGAGCTCCTACAATGAGCAGTTCTTC
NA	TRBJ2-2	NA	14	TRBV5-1	CASSARGGPGELFF	TGCGCCAGCAGCGCCAGGGGCGGCCCCGGGGAGCTGTTTTTT
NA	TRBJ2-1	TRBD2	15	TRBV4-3	CASSLRLAGGNEQFF	TGCGCCAGCAGCCTAAGACTAGCGGGAGGGAATGAGCAGTTCTTC
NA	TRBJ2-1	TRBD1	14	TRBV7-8	CASSHRGQGPWQFF	TGTGCCAGCAGCCACAGGGGGCAAGGACCCTGGCAGTTCTTC
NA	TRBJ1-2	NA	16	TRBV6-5	CASSYARTQGTYGYTF	TGTGCCAGCAGTTACGCACGAACTCAGGGAACCTATGGCTACACCTTC
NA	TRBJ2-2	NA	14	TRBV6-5	CASSYMGRTGELFF	TGTGCCAGCAGTTACATGGGCCGGACCGGGGAGCTGTTTTTT
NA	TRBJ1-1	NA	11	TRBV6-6	CASSRNTEAFF	TGTGCCAGCAGCAGAAACACTGAAGCTTTCTTT
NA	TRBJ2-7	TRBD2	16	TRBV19	CASTPQGTSGIYEQYF	TGTGCCAGTACCCCCCAAGGGACTAGCGGGATCTACGAGCAGTACTTC
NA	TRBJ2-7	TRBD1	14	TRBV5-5	CASSSTGDVHEQYF	TGTGCCAGCAGCTCCACAGGGGACGTCCACGAGCAGTACTTC
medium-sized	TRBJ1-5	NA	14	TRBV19	CASSHQGNDQPQHF	TGTGCCAGTAGCCACCAGGGTAATGATCAGCCCCAGCATTTT
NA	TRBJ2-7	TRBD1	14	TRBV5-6	CASSQTGARSEQYF	TGTGCCAGCAGCCAGACAGGGGCGCGTTCCGAGCAGTACTTC
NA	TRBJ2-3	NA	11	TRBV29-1	CSDTRGNTQYF	TGCAGCGACACAAGGGGTAATACGCAGTATTTT
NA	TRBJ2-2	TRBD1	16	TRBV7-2	CASSPSRGQGAGELFF	TGTGCCAGCAGCCCGTCAAGGGGACAGGGGGCCGGGGAGCTGTTTTTT
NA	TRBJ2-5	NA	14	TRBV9	CASSGGGVAWAQYF	TGTGCCAGCAGCGGAGGCGGGGTTGCGTGGGCCCAGTACTTC
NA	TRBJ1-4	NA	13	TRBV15	CATSSHQTAKLFF	TGTGCCACCAGCAGTCATCAAACAGCAAAACTGTTTTTT
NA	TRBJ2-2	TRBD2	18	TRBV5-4	CASSRPRTGLTNTGELFF	TGTGCCAGCAGCCGGCCGCGAACGGGACTAACCAACACCGGGGAGCTGTTTTTT
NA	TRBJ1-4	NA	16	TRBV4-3	CASSQERQTTNEKLFF	TGCGCCAGCAGCCAAGAGAGGCAGACAACTAATGAAAAACTGTTTTTT
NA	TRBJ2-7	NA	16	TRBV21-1	CASSVERGLGSYEQYF	TGTGCCAGCAGCGTAGAAAGGGGGCTTGGTTCCTACGAGCAGTACTTC
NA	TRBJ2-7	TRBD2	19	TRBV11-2	CASSYPGLSSLALSYEQYF	TGTGCCAGCAGCTACCCGGGACTATCGTCCCTAGCCCTCTCCTACGAGCAGTACTTC
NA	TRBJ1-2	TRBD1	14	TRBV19	CASSIGQGNYGYTF	TGTGCCAGTAGTATTGGACAGGGCAACTATGGCTACACCTTC